These 16 T cell receptor beta chains share one sample of origin, sequenced in a study of T cells in Graves' hyperthyroidism and ophthalmopathy. Amplified TCR beta CDR3 regions derived from RNA transcripts. HTBI primers were used for first-round RT-PCR of the TCR CDR3. TCRdb recomputed calls from the multiplex PCR reads with MiXCR, one row per CDR3 protein. The sample consists of around 600,000 distinct CDR3 sequences, 13% to 15% of them appearing once. The sequencing sample was made of blood. The receptors come from a woman aged 45-59 years with Graves' ophthalmopathy.

V gene TRBV7-3 combines with J gene TRBJ2-1; 7 bases fit TRBD2. V lost 5 bases, J lost 7 bases, and 14 bases stayed unmatched. The CDR3 spans 16 residues. Germline V gene data show CDR1 as SGHTA and CDR2 as FQGTGA. CDR3 protein: CASSPGWAGVGNEQFF. The CDR3, as DNA: TGTGCCAGCAGCCCAGGGTGGGCGGGAGTGGGGAATGAGCAGTTCTTC.

CDR3 sequence (DNA): TGTGCCAGCAGTTTGGCCGGGACAGGGCTTTACGAGCAGTACTTC. It codes for CASSLAGTGLYEQYF. The genes are TRBV28 and TRBJ2-7; 9 bases fit TRBD1. The CDR3 contains 15 residues. CDR1 is MDHEN and CDR2 is SYDVKM in the germline V gene. Trimming removed 3 bases from V and 4 bases from J; junction bases left unmatched: 7.

This clonotype has at least ten counts. This chain uses TRBV11-1 with TRBJ2-3; the D call may be TRBD1 or TRBD2 (5 bases each). The CDR3 consists of 14 residues. Germline V lookup: CDR1 SGHAT, CDR2 FQDESV (reference sequence). Trimming pared 4 bases from V and 5 bases from J, leaving 13 bases between. The CDR3 is CASSSGTIQDTQYF. The CDR3 coding sequence is TGTGCCAGCAGCTCAGGGACCATCCAAGATACGCAGTATTTT.

This clonotype was observed a handful of times. The CDR3 coding sequence is TGTGCCAGCAGCCCGGGCCCAGACAGCGGGAGGGCTTATGAAGATACGCAGTATTTT. Its translation is CASSPGPDSGRAYEDTQYF. The chain joins TRBV4-2 to TRBJ2-3; 10 positions agree with TRBD2. Germline V gives CDR1 LGHNA, CDR2 YNFKEQ. This CDR3 comprises 19 residues. Unmatched junction bases numbered 18, after V lost 4 bases and J lost 5 bases.

This clonotype has ten or more counts. The J gene is TRBJ2-3, the V gene TRBV5-1; maybe TRBD2 (6 bases). Germline CDR1 SGHRS, CDR2 YFSETQ. The V end lost 4 bases, the J end lost 6 bases, and 15 bases lay between the germline ends. The CDR3 runs 14 residues. For the CDR3, the DNA is TGCGCCAGCAGCATAACGGGACTCTTGGATACGCAGTATTTT. Protein sequence: CASSITGLLDTQYF.

The chain employs TRBV5-6 and TRBJ2-7, with 14 nucleotides matching TRBD2. The CDR3 contains 15 residues. The germline gives CDR1 SGHDT, CDR2 YYEEEE. Germline trimming cut 0 bases from V and 7 bases from J; bases unmatched to any gene: 3. The CDR3: CASSLATSGRGEQYF. In DNA form, the CDR3 reads TGTGCCAGCAGCTTGGCGACTAGCGGGAGGGGTGAGCAGTACTTC. The full variable domain, with the rest looked up from reference TRBV5-6 and TRBJ2-7, is DAGVTQSPTHLIKTRGQQVTLRCSPKSGHDTVSWYQQALGQGPQFIFQYYEEEERQRGNFPDRFSGHQFPNYSSELNVNALLLGDSALYLCASSLATSGRGEQYFGPGTRLTVT.

There are a few counts of this clonotype. This sequence joins TRBV5-4 and TRBJ2-2, with TRBD1 matching 8 bases. The CDR3 sequence is 19 residues long. The V gene end was trimmed by 0 bases and the J gene end by 2 bases; junction bases not matched to a gene: 12. The germline V gene has CDR1 SGHNT and CDR2 YYREEE (reference sequence). CDR3 in amino acids: CASSLAYRGALFNTGELFF. CDR3 DNA sequence: TGTGCCAGCAGCTTGGCGTACAGGGGGGCCCTCTTCAACACCGGGGAGCTGTTTTTT.

V gene TRBV9 combines with J gene TRBJ2-3; perhaps D is TRBD1 or TRBD2 (5 bases each). The CDR3 sequence is 15 residues long. From germline, CDR1 is SGDLS and CDR2 YYNGEE. Trimming removed 0 bases at V and 8 bases at J, with 16 bases between. CDR3 coding DNA: TGTGCCAGCAGCGTAGTAGCAGGGATGAGGGGTACGCAGTATTTT. Translated: CASSVVAGMRGTQYF. The whole variable domain, filled in from reference TRBV9 and TRBJ2-3, reads DSGVTQTPKHLITATGQRVTLRCSPRSGDLSVYWYQQSLDQGLQFLIQYYNGEERAKGNILERFSAQQFPDLHSELNLSSLELGDSALYFCASSVVAGMRGTQYFGPGTRLTVL.

This clonotype was recorded many times. The chain combines TRBV28 with TRBJ2-2; TRBD2 agrees at 8 bases. J gave up 5 bases and V 9 bases, and 11 bases lay outside the gene matches. The CDR3 spans 15 residues. From germline, CDR1 is MDHEN and CDR2 SYDVKM. CDR3 sequence (DNA): TGTGCCAGTCGGGTTCCAGCGGGAGAAACCGGGGAGCTGTTTTTT. This encodes CASRVPAGETGELFF. Supplemented by reference TRBV28 and TRBJ2-2, the full variable domain reads DVKVTQSSRYLVKRTGEKVFLECVQDMDHENMFWYRQDPGLGLRLIYFSYDVKMKEKGDIPEGYSVSREKKERFSLILESASTNQTSMYLCASRVPAGETGELFFGEGSRLTVL.

This clonotype was seen at least ten times. This rearrangement joins TRBV4-1 to TRBJ2-2, with D possibly matching TRBD2 (6 bases). From germline, CDR1 is MGHRA and CDR2 YSYEKL. Trimming cost V 2 bases and J 5 bases, with 9 bases left between them. The CDR3 spans 14 residues. The DNA of the CDR3 is TGCGCCAGCAGCCAAACCGGGGGTACCGGGGAGCTGTTTTTT. Encoded protein: CASSQTGGTGELFF.

This clonotype showed up many times. The CDR3 is CSATVTFDSPLHF. The CDR3 nucleotides read TGCAGTGCCACTGTAACATTTGACTCACCCCTCCACTTT. The V call is TRBV20-1, the J call TRBJ1-6; D uncertain. Germline loops: CDR1 DFQATT, CDR2 SNEGSKA (reference sequence). V lost 6 bases and J 10 bases, leaving 16 bases between the germline ends. The CDR3 consists of 13 residues.

This clonotype showed up many times. This sequence joins TRBV12-3 or TRBV12-4 and TRBJ2-1, with TRBD1 matching over 7 bases. V dropped 2 bases and J dropped 3; count of bases not matched to a gene: 7. The CDR3 is 16 amino acids. CDR3 in amino acids: CASSLTSGTVYNEQFF. The CDR3, as DNA: TGTGCCAGCAGTTTAACGTCCGGGACAGTCTACAATGAGCAGTTCTTC.

This clonotype was seen a few times. The chain carries TRBV3-1 and TRBJ1-6, with a weak D call TRBD1 (6 bases). CDR3 length: 17 amino acids. CDR1 LGHDT and CDR2 YNNKEL come from the germline V gene (reference sequence). The V and J ends lost 5 bases and 0 bases respectively, with 14 bases between them. The DNA for the CDR3 is TGTGCCAGCAGCACCCGACAGGTTCTCTCCTATAATTCACCCCTCCACTTT. The encoded protein is CASSTRQVLSYNSPLHF.

This clonotype was seen a handful of times. V is TRBV28 and J is TRBJ1-2; 8 bases map to TRBD1. The trim removed 1 base at V and 3 bases at J, leaving 7 bases unmatched. Germline V gene sequence: CDR1 MDHEN, CDR2 SYDVKM. The CDR3 sequence is 16 residues long. CDR3 coding DNA: TGTGCCAGCAGTTTATTAGAACAGGGGGAGTACTATGGCTACACCTTC. It encodes CASSLLEQGEYYGYTF.

This clonotype was detected ten times or more. The chain links TRBV7-2 to TRBJ1-1; TRBD1 matches 7 bases. Unmatched junction bases numbered 7, after V lost 1 base and J lost 11 bases. The CDR3 sequence is 13 residues long. The germline gives CDR1 SGHTA, CDR2 FQGNSA. CDR3 in amino acids: CASSLGGGANAFF. CDR3 DNA sequence: TGTGCCAGCAGCTTAGGAGGGGGCGCGAATGCTTTCTTT.

The sample holds a few counts of this clonotype. The gene calls are TRBV5-6 and TRBJ1-3, with D perhaps TRBD1 (6 bases). CDR1 is SGHDT, CDR2 YYEEEE, per germline. The germline V and J ends were trimmed by 1 base and 6 bases, with 14 bases remaining between them. The CDR3 length is 15 residues. Here the CDR3 reads CASSLRRTEVNTIYF. The DNA for the CDR3 is TGTGCCAGCAGCTTGAGGCGGACAGAAGTAAACACCATATATTTT.